This T cell receptor beta chain was documented in a study of persistence of HIV-infected CD4 T cells. Across the whole study: Median time on suppressive ART was over six years. General observations from the study: Degenerate expanded CDR3beta sequences were enriched among CMV- and Gag-responding cells.

Sequencing used immunoSEQ version 4 in survey mode. Generated by immunoSEQ multiplex PCR, the TCRdb table keeps only in-frame clones and is missing some. The table has about 40,000 clones, approximately 80% seen once; the top ten hold approximately 15%. The stimulus was an HIV-1 Gag 15-mer peptide pool, 0.85 to 1 ug/peptide/mL. CD40L/CD69 double-negative CD45RO-high memory CD4+ T cells were collected. For this clone: Its antigen is as yet unknown. One end of the junction is discordant with germline, which a read error may explain.

This CDR3 spans 16 amino acids. Looked up from germline, CDR1 is SGHRS and CDR2 is YFSETQ. The clonotype was recovered from an adult man with HIV who was CMV-seropositive. The sequencing used CD4+ T cells sorted from PBMCs after 18-hour stimulation, collected from a patient who received antiretroviral therapy. The chain carries TRBV5-1 and TRBJ1-1, with D unclear. CDR3 bases: TGCGCCAGCAGCTTGGAGCGGCAGGCCGGGAACGCTGAAGCTTTCTTT. Translated, it gives CASSLERQAGNAEAFF.